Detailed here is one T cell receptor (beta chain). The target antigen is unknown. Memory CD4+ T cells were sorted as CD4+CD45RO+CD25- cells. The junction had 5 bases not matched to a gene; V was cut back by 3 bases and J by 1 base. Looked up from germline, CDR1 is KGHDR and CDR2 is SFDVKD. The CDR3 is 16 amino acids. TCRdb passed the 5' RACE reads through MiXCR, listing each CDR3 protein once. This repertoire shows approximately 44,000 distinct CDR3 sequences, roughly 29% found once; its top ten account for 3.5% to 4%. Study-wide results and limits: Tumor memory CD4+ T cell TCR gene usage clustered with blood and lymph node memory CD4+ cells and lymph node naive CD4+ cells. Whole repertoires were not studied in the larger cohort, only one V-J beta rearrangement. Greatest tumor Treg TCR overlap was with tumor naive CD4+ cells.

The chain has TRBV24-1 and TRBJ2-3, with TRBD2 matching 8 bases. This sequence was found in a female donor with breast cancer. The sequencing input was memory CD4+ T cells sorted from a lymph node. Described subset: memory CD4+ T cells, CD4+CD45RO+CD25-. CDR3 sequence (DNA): TGTGCCACCAGTGATCCCAAAGCGGGAGGCACAGATACGCAGTATTTT. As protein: CATSDPKAGGTDTQYF.